This T cell receptor (beta chain) originates from a study of T cell responses to AZD1222 COVID-19 vaccine. The repertoire was sequenced with immunoSEQ multiplex PCR; TCRdb's copy has only in-frame clones and lacks some. Among roughly 95,000 clones listed, approximately 90% were seen once. Analysis merged second doses at about 4 or about 12 weeks. V lost 5 bases and J lost 5; bases outside the gene matches: 2. There are 13 residues in the CDR3. Per germline, CDR1 SNHLY and CDR2 FYNNEI. This specimen was peripheral blood, taken 28 days after the second AZD1222 dose. The receptor was isolated from an adult who received the AZD1222 COVID-19 vaccine. The V and J genes are TRBV2 and TRBJ2-7; TRBD1 matches at 11 bases. Here the CDR3 DNA reads TGTGCCAGCAGTTGGACAGGGGGCAACGAGCAGTACTTC. This gives the protein CASSWTGGNEQYF.